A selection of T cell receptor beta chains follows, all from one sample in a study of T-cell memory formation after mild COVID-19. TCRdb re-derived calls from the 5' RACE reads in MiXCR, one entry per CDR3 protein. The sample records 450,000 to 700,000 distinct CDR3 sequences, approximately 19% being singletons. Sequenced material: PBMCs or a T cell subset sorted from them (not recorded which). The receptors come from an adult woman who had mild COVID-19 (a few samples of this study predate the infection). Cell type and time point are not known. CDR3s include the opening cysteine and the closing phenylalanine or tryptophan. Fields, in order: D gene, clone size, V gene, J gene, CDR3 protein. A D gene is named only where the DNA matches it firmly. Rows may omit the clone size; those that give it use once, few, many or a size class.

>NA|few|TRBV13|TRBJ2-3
CASSRMDLSTDTQYF
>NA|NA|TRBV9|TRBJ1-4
CASSVASRNEKLFF
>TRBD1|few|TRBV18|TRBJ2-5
CASSTDRRETQYF
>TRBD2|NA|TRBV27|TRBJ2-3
CASSDLAGVPSSTDTQYF
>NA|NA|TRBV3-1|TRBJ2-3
CASSQAGLVTDTQYF
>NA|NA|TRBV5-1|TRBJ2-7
CASSLLGFQDYDEQYF
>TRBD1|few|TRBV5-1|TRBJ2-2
CASSLDPLGTANTGELFF
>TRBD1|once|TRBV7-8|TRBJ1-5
CASSLAGTGLGNQPQHF
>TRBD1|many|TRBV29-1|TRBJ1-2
CSVGGGEYGYTF
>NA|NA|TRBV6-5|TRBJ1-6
CASSYSGGANSPLHF
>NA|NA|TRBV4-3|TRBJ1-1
CASSQEGPNTEAFF
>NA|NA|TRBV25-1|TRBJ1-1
CASSELGGVQAFF
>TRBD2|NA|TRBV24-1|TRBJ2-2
CATSDSPTSGLRSPGELFF
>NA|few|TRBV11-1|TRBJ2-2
CASSLRPTGTPNTGELFF
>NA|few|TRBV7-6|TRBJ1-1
CASSFAGLTEAFF
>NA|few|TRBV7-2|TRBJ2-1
CASSLQIAGLRSSYNEQFF
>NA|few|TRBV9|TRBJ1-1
CASSVGGIGTEAFF
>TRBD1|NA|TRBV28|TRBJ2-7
CASSLLMGQGSYEQYF
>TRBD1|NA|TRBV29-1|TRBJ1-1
CSVGQQGTRAFF
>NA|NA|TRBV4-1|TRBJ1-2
CASSQDPRQVASDYGYTF
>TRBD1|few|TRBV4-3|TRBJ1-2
CASSSWTGGNYGYTF
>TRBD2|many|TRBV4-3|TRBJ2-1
CASSHLTSGAYNEQFF
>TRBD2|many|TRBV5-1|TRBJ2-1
CASSLTTSGGINEQFF
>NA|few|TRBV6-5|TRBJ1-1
CASSYSNAGVAFF
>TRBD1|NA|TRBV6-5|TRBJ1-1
CASSYGTVTEAFF